This TCR beta chain was sequenced for a study of shared T cell receptors in the human thymus. The table came from immunoSEQ multiplex PCR; TCRdb's copy has only in-frame clones and leaves some out. The sample shows about 380,000 clones, roughly 94% of them seen only once. The sample taken for sequencing was thymocytes. The clonotype was recovered from a human donor.

The CDR3 spells CASREGQITGELFF. CDR3 in DNA: TGTGCCAGCAGGGAGGGACAGATCACCGGGGAGCTGTTTTTT. V gene TRBV2 combines with J gene TRBJ2-2, with D possibly being TRBD1 (7 bases). Germline V gene sequence: CDR1 SNHLY, CDR2 FYNNEI. CDR3 length equals 14 residues. The V end lost 6 bases, the J end lost 4 bases, and 12 bases lay between the germline ends.